This record covers a single T cell receptor (beta chain). The time point: patch test 2, 6 weeks after DPC sensitization. As for treatment: therapeutic diphenylcyclopropenone sensitization with weekly scalp DPC. From the RACE reads, TCRdb called clonotypes with MiXCR, one entry per CDR3 protein. The sample has 330,000 or so distinct CDR3 sequences, under 6.5% seen once. This entry comes from a study of human T cells and chemical hapten exposure. This CDR3 contains 16 residues. The germline CDR1 and CDR2 sequences are SGHTA and FQGTGA. V trimming: 2 bases; J trimming: 9 bases; junction bases outside the gene matches: 6.

The chain joins TRBV7-3 to TRBJ2-1, with 14 bases aligning to TRBD2. The receptor was derived from a woman aged 18 to 35 with alopecia areata. Some clones in this sample may be carry-over from other donors' samples. The input for sequencing was whole blood, taken in connection with sensitization to the hapten diphenylcyclopropenone (DPC). The CDR3 DNA reads as TGTGCCAGCAGCTTAGCTGGGACTAGCGGGGGCGGTGAGCAGTTCTTC. It encodes CASSLAGTSGGGEQFF.